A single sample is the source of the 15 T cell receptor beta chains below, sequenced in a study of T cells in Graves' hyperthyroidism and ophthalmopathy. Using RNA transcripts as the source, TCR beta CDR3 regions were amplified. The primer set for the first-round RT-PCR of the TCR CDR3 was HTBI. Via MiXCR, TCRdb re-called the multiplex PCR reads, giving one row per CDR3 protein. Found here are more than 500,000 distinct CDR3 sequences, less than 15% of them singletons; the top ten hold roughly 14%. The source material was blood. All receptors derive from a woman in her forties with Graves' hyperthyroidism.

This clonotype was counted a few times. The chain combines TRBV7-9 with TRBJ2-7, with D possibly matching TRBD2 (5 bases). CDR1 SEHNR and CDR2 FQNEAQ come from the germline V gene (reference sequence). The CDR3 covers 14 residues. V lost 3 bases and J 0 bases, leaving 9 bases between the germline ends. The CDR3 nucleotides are TGTGCCAGCAGCTTTCGGGGATACTCCTACGAGCAGTACTTC. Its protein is CASSFRGYSYEQYF.

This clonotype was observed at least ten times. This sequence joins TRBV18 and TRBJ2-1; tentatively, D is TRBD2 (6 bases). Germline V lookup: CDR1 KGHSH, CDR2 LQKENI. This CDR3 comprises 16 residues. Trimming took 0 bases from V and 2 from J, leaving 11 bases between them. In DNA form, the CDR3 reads TGTGCCAGCTCACCACCGACGTCTAGCGCCTACAATGAGCAGTTCTTC. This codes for CASSPPTSSAYNEQFF.

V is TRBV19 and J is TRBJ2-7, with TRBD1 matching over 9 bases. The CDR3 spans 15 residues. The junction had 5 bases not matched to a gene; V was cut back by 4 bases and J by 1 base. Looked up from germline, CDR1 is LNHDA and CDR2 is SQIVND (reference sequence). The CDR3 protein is CASSTRDRESYEQYF. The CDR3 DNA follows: TGTGCCAGTAGTACTCGGGACAGGGAGTCCTACGAGCAGTACTTC.

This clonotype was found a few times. CDR3 DNA sequence: TGTGCCAGCGATTCTGGAACTGAAGCTTTCTTT. Translating it yields CASDSGTEAFF. The genes are TRBV6-1 and TRBJ1-1; D gene uncertain. This CDR3 is 11 amino acids long. Trimming removed 8 bases at V and 5 bases at J, with 9 bases between. Per germline, CDR1 MNHNS and CDR2 SASEGT.

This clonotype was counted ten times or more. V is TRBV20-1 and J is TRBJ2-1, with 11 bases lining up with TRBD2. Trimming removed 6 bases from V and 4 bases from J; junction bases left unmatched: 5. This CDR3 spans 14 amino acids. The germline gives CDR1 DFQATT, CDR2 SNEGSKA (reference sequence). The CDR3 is CSALGLAEYNEQFF. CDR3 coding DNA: TGCAGTGCCCTGGGACTAGCGGAATACAATGAGCAGTTCTTC.

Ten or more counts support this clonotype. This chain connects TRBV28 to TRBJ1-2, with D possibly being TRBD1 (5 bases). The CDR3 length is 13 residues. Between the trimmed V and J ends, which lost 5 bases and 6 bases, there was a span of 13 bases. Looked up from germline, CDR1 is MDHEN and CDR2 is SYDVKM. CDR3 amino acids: CASSRGKGDGYTF. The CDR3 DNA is TGTGCCAGCAGTAGGGGAAAGGGAGATGGCTACACCTTC.

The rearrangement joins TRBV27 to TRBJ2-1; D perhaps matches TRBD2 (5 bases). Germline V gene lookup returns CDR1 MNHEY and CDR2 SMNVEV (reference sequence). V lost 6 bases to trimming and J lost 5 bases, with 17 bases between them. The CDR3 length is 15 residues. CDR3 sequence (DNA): TGTGCCAGCAGGAAAGGCGGGTTCACACACAATGAGCAGTTCTTC. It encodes CASRKGGFTHNEQFF.

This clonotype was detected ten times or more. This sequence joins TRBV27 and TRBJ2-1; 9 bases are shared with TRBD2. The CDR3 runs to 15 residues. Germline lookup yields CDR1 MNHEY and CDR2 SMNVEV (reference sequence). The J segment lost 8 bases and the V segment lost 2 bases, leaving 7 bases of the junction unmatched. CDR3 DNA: TGTGCCAGCAGTTTACTACTAGCGGGCGGAGATGAGCAGTTCTTC. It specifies CASSLLLAGGDEQFF.

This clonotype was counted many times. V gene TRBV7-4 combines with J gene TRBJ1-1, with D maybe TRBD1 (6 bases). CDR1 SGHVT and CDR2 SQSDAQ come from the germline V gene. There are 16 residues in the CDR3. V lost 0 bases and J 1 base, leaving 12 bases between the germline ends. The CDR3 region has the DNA TGTGCCAGCAGCTTAGCGGGCAGGGGAAGGAACACTGAAGCTTTCTTT. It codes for CASSLAGRGRNTEAFF.

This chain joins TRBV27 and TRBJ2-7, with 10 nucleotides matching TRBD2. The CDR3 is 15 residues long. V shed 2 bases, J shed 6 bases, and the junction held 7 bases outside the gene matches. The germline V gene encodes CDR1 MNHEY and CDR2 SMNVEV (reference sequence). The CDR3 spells CASSLKAGGPAEQYF. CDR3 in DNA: TGTGCCAGCAGTTTAAAAGCGGGAGGGCCGGCCGAGCAGTACTTC.

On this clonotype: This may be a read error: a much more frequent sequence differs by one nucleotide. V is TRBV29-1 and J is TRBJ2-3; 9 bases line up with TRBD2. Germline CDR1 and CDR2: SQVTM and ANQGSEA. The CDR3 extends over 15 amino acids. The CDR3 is CSVEPGLASTDTRYF. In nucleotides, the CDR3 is TGCAGCGTTGAACCGGGACTAGCTAGCACAGATACGCGGTATTTT.

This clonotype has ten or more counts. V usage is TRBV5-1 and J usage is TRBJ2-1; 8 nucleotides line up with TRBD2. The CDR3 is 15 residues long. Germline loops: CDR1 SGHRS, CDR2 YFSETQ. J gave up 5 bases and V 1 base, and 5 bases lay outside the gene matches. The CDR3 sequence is CASSLSLAGHNEQFF. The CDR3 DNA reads TGCGCCAGCAGCTTGTCTCTAGCGGGCCACAATGAGCAGTTCTTC.

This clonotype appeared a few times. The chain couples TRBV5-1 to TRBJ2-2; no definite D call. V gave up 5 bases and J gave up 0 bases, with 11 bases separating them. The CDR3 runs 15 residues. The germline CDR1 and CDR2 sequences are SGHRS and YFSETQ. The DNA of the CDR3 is TGCGCCAGCAGTTCCGCATCAGCGAACACCGGGGAGCTGTTTTTT. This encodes CASSSASANTGELFF.

CDR3 nucleotide sequence: TGTGCCAGCAGCCAACGCCCCGGGACTAGCTTTCCCTACGAGCAGTACTTC. Translation gives CASSQRPGTSFPYEQYF. The chain employs TRBV3-1 and TRBJ2-7, with TRBD2 matching over 9 bases. Trimming cost V 2 bases and J 2 bases; bases outside gene matches: 10. Germline V gene sequence: CDR1 LGHDT, CDR2 YNNKEL (reference sequence). There are 17 residues in the CDR3.

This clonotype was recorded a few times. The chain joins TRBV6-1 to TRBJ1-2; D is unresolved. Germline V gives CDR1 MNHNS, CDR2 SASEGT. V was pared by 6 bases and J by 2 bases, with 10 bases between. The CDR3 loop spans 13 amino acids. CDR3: CASRVTENYGYTF. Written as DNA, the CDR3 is TGTGCCAGCAGAGTAACAGAAAACTATGGCTACACCTTC.